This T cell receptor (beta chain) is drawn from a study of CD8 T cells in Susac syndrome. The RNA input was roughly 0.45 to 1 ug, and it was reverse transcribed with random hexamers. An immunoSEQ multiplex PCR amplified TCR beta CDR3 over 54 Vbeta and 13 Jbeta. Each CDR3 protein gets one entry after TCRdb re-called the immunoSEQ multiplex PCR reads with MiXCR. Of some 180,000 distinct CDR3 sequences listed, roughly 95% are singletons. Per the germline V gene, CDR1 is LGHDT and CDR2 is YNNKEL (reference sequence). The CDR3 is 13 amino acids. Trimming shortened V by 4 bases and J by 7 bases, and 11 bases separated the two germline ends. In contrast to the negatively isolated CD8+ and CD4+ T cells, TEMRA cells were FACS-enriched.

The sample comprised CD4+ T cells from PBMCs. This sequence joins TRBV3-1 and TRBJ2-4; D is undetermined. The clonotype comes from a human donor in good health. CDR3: CASSPDVLNIQYF. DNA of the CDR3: TGTGCCAGCAGCCCCGACGTTCTCAACATTCAGTACTTC.